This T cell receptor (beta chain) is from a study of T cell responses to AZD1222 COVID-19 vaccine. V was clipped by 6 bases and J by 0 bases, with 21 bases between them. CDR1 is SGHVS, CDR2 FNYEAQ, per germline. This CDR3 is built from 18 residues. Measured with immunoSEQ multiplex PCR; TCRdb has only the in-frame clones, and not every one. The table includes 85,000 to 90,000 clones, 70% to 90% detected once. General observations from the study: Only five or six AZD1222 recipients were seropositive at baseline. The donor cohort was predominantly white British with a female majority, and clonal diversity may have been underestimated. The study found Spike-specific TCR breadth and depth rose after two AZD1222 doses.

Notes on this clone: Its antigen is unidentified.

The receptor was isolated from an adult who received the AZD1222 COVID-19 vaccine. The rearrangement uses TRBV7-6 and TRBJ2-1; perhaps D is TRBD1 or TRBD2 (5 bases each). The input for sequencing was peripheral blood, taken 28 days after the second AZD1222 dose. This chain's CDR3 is CASSFSGWGRNSYNEQFF. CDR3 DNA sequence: TGTGCCAGCAGTTTCTCAGGTTGGGGACGAAACTCCTACAATGAGCAGTTCTTC.